Listed here are 19 T cell receptor beta chains from one sample, sequenced in a study of post-analysis software for immune sequencing data. Overall study results and limits: There were roughly 5 TRBV segments more frequent in patients than controls, and TRBV5-6, TRBV5-1 and TRBV20-1 were among them.

Antigen specificity for these receptors is unknown. TCR beta cDNA libraries included unique molecular identifiers. TCRdb called the PCR reads again in MiXCR, with one record for every CDR3 protein. Among 250,000 to 300,000 distinct CDR3 sequences listed, just over 35% were seen once. Sequenced: blood. The source of these receptors is a girl aged 5-17 years with multiple sclerosis.

The gene calls are TRBV12-3 or TRBV12-4 and TRBJ1-6; the match to TRBD1 covers 9 bases. The trim removed 5 bases at V and 8 bases at J, leaving 7 bases unmatched. CDR3 length equals 15 residues. For the CDR3, the DNA is TGTGCCAGCAGTCCGGAGACAGGGGGTTATTCACCCCTCCACTTT. This gives the protein CASSPETGGYSPLHF.

This clonotype has ten or more counts. The rearrangement links TRBV6-5 to TRBJ2-3; 9 bases align to TRBD1. With 0 bases clipped from V and 0 bases from J, the junction kept 13 bases outside the gene matches. CDR1 MNHEY and CDR2 SVGAGI come from the germline V gene. The CDR3 extends over 20 amino acids. CDR3 sequence reads: CASSYSWRDRDHTSTDTQYF. In nucleotides, the CDR3 is TGTGCCAGCAGTTACTCGTGGCGGGACAGGGACCACACTAGCACAGATACGCAGTATTTT.

This clonotype was seen only a few times. The chain combines TRBV20-1 with TRBJ1-2; D unclear. Trimming removed 3 bases at V and 0 bases at J, with 5 bases between. The CDR3 runs 12 residues. Germline CDR1 and CDR2: DFQATT and SNEGSKA (reference sequence). CDR3 sequence: CSASAANYGYTF. Here the CDR3 DNA reads TGCAGTGCTAGCGCCGCTAACTATGGCTACACCTTC.

This clonotype came up many times. The chain employs TRBV29-1 and TRBJ1-1; no reliable D call. Germline lookup yields CDR1 SQVTM and CDR2 ANQGSEA. V was trimmed by 8 bases and J by 1 base, leaving 14 bases between them. The CDR3 consists of 13 residues. The CDR3 is CSTPRVPNTEAFF. Written as DNA, the CDR3 is TGCAGCACCCCCAGAGTACCGAACACTGAAGCTTTCTTT.

This clonotype was seen only a few times. The chain couples TRBV30 to TRBJ2-1, with D uncertain. CDR3 length equals 13 residues. The V gene's germline CDR1 is GTSNPN and CDR2 SVGIG (reference sequence). V gave up 4 bases and J gave up 0 bases, with 7 bases separating them. CDR3 region: CAWTVSSYNEQFF. CDR3 nucleotides: TGTGCCTGGACTGTTAGCTCCTACAATGAGCAGTTCTTC.

V and J are TRBV3-1 and TRBJ2-3; TRBD2 matches 13 bases. V lost 4 bases, J lost 0 bases, and 7 bases stayed unmatched. This CDR3 has 18 residues. Germline CDR1 and CDR2: LGHDT and YNNKEL (reference sequence). The CDR3 DNA is TGTGCCAGCAGCCTTGGACTAGCGGGAGTACGGAGCACAGATACGCAGTATTTT. It encodes CASSLGLAGVRSTDTQYF.

This clonotype was counted a few times. The rearrangement links TRBV2 to TRBJ1-5, with D possibly matching TRBD1 (6 bases). The V gene's germline CDR1 is SNHLY and CDR2 FYNNEI. The CDR3 has 15 amino acids. V lost 2 bases and J lost 2, with 10 bases in between. The CDR3 DNA reads TGTGCCAGCAGTGAAATGTCAGGGGGCAATCAGCCCCAGCATTTT. Translation gives CASSEMSGGNQPQHF.

The gene calls are TRBV4-2 and TRBJ1-3, with D possibly TRBD1 on 5 matching bases. Trimming shortened V by 1 base and J by 4 bases, and 14 bases separated the two germline ends. CDR1 and CDR2 from the germline V gene are LGHNA and YNFKEQ. This CDR3 contains 16 residues. The CDR3 loop reads CASSQGGTGPGNTIYF. The CDR3 coding sequence is TGTGCCAGCAGCCAAGGAGGAACGGGACCCGGAAACACCATATATTTT.

This clonotype has a count of ten or more. The chain carries TRBV2 and TRBJ2-1, with D possibly matching TRBD2 (6 bases). Germline lookup yields CDR1 SNHLY and CDR2 FYNNEI. Trimming removed 4 bases at V and 7 bases at J, with 11 bases between. This CDR3 is built from 13 residues. Here the CDR3 reads CASSVNAGNEQFF. The CDR3, as DNA: TGTGCCAGCAGTGTCAACGCGGGGAATGAGCAGTTCTTC.

This clonotype has a count of ten or more. The rearrangement uses TRBV6-1 and TRBJ2-1, with 12 bases aligning to TRBD2. V gave up 4 bases and J gave up 8 bases; unmatched junction bases: 9. This CDR3 contains 16 residues. CDR1 MNHNS and CDR2 SASEGT come from the germline V gene. DNA of the CDR3: TGTGCCAGCAGTGCAACTCTAGCGGGGGGGCAGGATGAGCAGTTCTTC. This encodes CASSATLAGGQDEQFF.

Many counts were recorded for this clonotype. This chain connects TRBV6-2 or TRBV6-3 to TRBJ2-7, with TRBD2 matching 7 bases. Germline values: CDR1 MNHEY, CDR2 SVGEGT. The CDR3 sequence is 12 residues long. The V segment lost 5 bases and the J segment 6 bases; nucleotides outside the gene matches: 4. As DNA, the CDR3 is TGTGCCAGCAGTGCCGGACTAGGCGAGCAGTACTTC. Its translation: CASSAGLGEQYF.

The table lists this clonotype with a few counts. It may be a read error: a sequence one base away is much more abundant. This chain connects TRBV6-5 to TRBJ2-1, with TRBD2 identical over 8 bases. There are 16 residues in the CDR3. V was clipped by 5 bases and J by 6 bases; unmatched bases: 12. From germline, CDR1 is MNHEY and CDR2 SVGAGI. The CDR3, as DNA: TGTGCCAGCAGTCCAGAGACTAGCGCGGTAAGCAATGAGCAGTTCTTC. Residues: CASSPETSAVSNEQFF.

This sequence joins TRBV6-5 and TRBJ1-2; TRBD1 matches 7 bases. Germline values: CDR1 MNHEY, CDR2 SVGAGI. The junction had 11 bases not matched to a gene; V was cut back by 6 bases and J by 4 bases. This CDR3 has 15 amino acids. This chain's CDR3 is CASRVAGTELYGYTF. The CDR3 DNA reads TGTGCCAGCAGAGTCGCCGGGACAGAGCTCTATGGCTACACCTTC.

This clonotype was counted at least ten times. The V gene is TRBV3-1, the J gene TRBJ2-1; possibly TRBD2 for D (6 bases). Germline CDR1 is LGHDT and CDR2 is YNNKEL (reference sequence). V lost 1 base and J lost 9, with 10 bases in between. The CDR3 is 13 residues long. The CDR3 spells CASSQAQGGEQFF. DNA for the CDR3: TGTGCCAGCAGCCAAGCCCAGGGAGGTGAGCAGTTCTTC.

The V gene is TRBV19, the J gene TRBJ2-1; 7 bases line up with TRBD1. The V gene's germline CDR1 is LNHDA and CDR2 SQIVND (reference sequence). Trimming took 5 bases from V and 4 from J; bases not matched to a gene: 11. The CDR3 is made up of 16 amino acids. This chain's CDR3 is CASSPPGQVDYNEQFF. Written as DNA, the CDR3 is TGTGCCAGTAGTCCTCCCGGACAGGTTGATTACAATGAGCAGTTCTTC.

V gene TRBV12-3 or TRBV12-4 combines with J gene TRBJ2-3; no clear D. V lost 8 bases and J lost 4, with 13 bases in between. This CDR3 comprises 13 residues. CDR3 sequence reads: CASSGVSADTQYF. The CDR3 DNA follows: TGTGCCAGCTCCGGAGTGAGCGCAGATACGCAGTATTTT.

This clonotype was seen more than once but under ten times. The rearrangement joins TRBV7-3 to TRBJ2-2; 9 nucleotides align to TRBD2. Germline V CDR1 and CDR2: SGHTA, FQGTGA. This CDR3 has 16 amino acids. The V and J ends lost 4 bases and 2 bases, in that order; junction bases with no gene match: 5. This chain's CDR3 is CASSSVAGVNTGELFF. CDR3 bases: TGTGCCAGCAGCTCCGTAGCGGGAGTAAACACCGGGGAGCTGTTTTTT.

With respect to this clonotype: This likely comes from a read error, as the CDR3 has no conserved phenylalanine or tryptophan at its end. The chain combines TRBV20-1 with TRBJ2-1; D is unresolved. Trimming stripped 6 bases from V and 0 bases from J, with 18 bases between. The V gene's germline CDR1 is DFQATT and CDR2 SNEGSKA (reference sequence). This CDR3 contains 16 residues. CDR3 residues: CSAPGPSSSSYNEQFL. The CDR3 DNA sequence: TGCAGTGCCCCCGGGCCTTCTTCCAGCTCCTACAATGAGCAGTTCTTA.

This clonotype was seen at least ten times. This rearrangement joins TRBV10-3 to TRBJ2-1; D perhaps matches TRBD1 (6 bases). V lost 3 bases and J 9 bases, leaving 15 bases between the germline ends. The germline gives CDR1 ENHRY, CDR2 SYGVKD. The CDR3 spans 14 residues. For the CDR3, the DNA is TGTGCCATCAGTGACCGAGGGGGACATGGTGAGCAGTTCTTC. Translation: CAISDRGGHGEQFF.